The TCR beta chain described here comes from a study of T cell responses to AZD1222 COVID-19 vaccine. Profiled with immunoSEQ multiplex PCR; TCRdb holds only in-frame clones, not every one. The sample holds about 130,000 clones, around 87% seen once. Per the germline V gene, CDR1 is PRHDT and CDR2 is FYEKMQ (reference sequence). The CDR3 contains 15 residues. V lost 5 bases, J lost 0 bases, and 3 bases stayed unmatched. The sequence derives from an adult in good health. This material consisted of peripheral blood, taken on day 0 of AZD1222 vaccination. The chain couples TRBV13 to TRBJ2-5; 10 bases are shared with TRBD2. CDR3 in DNA: TGTGCCAGCAGCAGGACTAGCGGCTACCAAGAGACCCAGTACTTC. Residues: CASSRTSGYQETQYF.